This T cell receptor beta chain was sequenced in a study of blood T cell repertoires in COVID-19. Turning to the study itself: Acute-phase and convalescent COVID-19 samples originated in the United States, Italy and Spain.

This CDR3 region has 13 residues. V was cut by 2 bases and J by 4 bases, with 8 bases left in between. Germline CDR1 MNHNS, CDR2 SASEGT. Authors' processing steps: Estimated nucleated cell counts came from reference gene primer amplification. Profiled with immunoSEQ multiplex PCR; TCRdb holds only in-frame clones, not every one. That table furnishes V, J and clone size, whereas the DNA furnished D and trimming. Here the sample spans more than 45,000 clones, about 90% being singletons. Sequencing input: peripheral blood. The receptor comes from a human donor with active COVID-19. The donor label of this sample is uncertain. The rearrangement joins TRBV6-1 to TRBJ1-2; D possibly corresponds to TRBD1 (5 bases). The CDR3, as DNA: TGTGCCAGCAGTGAACAGGGAAGCTATGGCTACACCTTC. Residues: CASSEQGSYGYTF.